A selection of T cell receptor beta chains follows, all from one sample in a study of Graves' ophthalmopathy and Graves' hyperthyroidism. TCRdb itself ran the multiplex PCR reads through MiXCR, one entry per CDR3 protein. The table includes 500,000 to 700,000 distinct CDR3 sequences, approximately 37% detected once. Sequenced input: peripheral blood or thyroid tissue (not recorded which). Receptors were obtained from an adult man with Graves' hyperthyroidism. The CDR3 runs from the conserved cysteine through the conserved F or W. The D gene is left open where the match is weak. Some rows mark clone size as missing; the rest say once, few, many or name a class of expanded clone.

size,D,J,V,CDR3,DNA
-,TRBD2,TRBJ2-3,TRBV20-1,CSAPLAGGTDTQYF,TGCAGTGCTCCACTAGCGGGGGGCACAGATACGCAGTATTTT
few,-,TRBJ2-7,TRBV30,CAWSVNRRDEQYF,TGTGCCTGGAGTGTAAACCGGAGGGACGAGCAGTACTTC
-,TRBD1,TRBJ2-1,TRBV10-3,CAIGGNRDRGDGQFF,TGTGCCATCGGGGGAAACCGGGACAGGGGTGATGGGCAGTTCTTC
-,TRBD2,TRBJ2-7,TRBV20-1,CSASRLAGSYEQYF,TGCAGTGCTAGCCGCCTAGCGGGGAGCTACGAGCAGTACTTC
many,-,TRBJ1-3,TRBV9,CASSVGPGNTIYF,TGTGCCAGCAGCGTAGGCCCAGGAAACACCATATATTTT
many,-,TRBJ2-7,TRBV11-2,CASSTTGTYSYEQYF,TGTGCCAGCAGCACCACCGGGACTTACTCCTACGAGCAGTACTTC
-,-,TRBJ1-5,TRBV9,CASSGTFDQPQHF,TGTGCCAGCAGTGGGACTTTTGATCAGCCCCAGCATTTT
many,TRBD1,TRBJ1-1,TRBV12-3/TRBV12-4,CASSTRTGPMNTEAFF,TGTGCCAGCAGTACTCGGACAGGTCCTATGAACACTGAAGCTTTCTTT
many,-,TRBJ1-3,TRBV11-2,CASSLVSAGNIVDRGNTIYF,TGTGCCAGCAGCTTAGTGTCGGCAGGAAATATTGTGGACCGAGGAAACACCATATATTTT
-,-,TRBJ2-5,TRBV28,CASSLPGTQYF,TGTGCCAGCAGCCTGCCGGGGACCCAGTACTTC
-,TRBD1,TRBJ1-1,TRBV7-3,CASSYPRGPWNTEAFF,TGTGCCAGCAGTTACCCCAGGGGGCCTTGGAACACTGAAGCTTTCTTT
-,-,TRBJ2-7,TRBV10-3,CAIRNYEQYF,TGTGCCATCAGAAACTACGAGCAGTACTTC
many,-,TRBJ2-2,TRBV29-1,CSVVITGELFF,TGCAGCGTTGTCATAACCGGGGAGCTGTTTTTT
-,-,TRBJ2-7,TRBV12-3/TRBV12-4,CASSLALGIGSEQCF,TGTGCCAGCAGTTTAGCGCTGGGAATCGGTTCCGAGCAGTGCTTC
few,TRBD1,TRBJ1-4,TRBV4-1,CASSQDIGQGGKLFF,TGCGCCAGCAGCCAAGATATTGGACAGGGGGGAAAACTGTTTTTT
many,TRBD1,TRBJ1-1,TRBV4-2,CASSQGGGDTEAFF,TGTGCCAGCAGCCAAGGAGGGGGCGACACTGAAGCTTTCTTT
-,TRBD1,TRBJ1-6,TRBV7-8,CASSQGTGIGNPPLHF,TGTGCCAGCAGCCAAGGGACAGGGATTGGGAATCCACCCCTCCACTTT
once,TRBD1,TRBJ1-1,TRBV7-2,CASNDRAGVNTEAFF,TGTGCCAGCAACGACAGGGCTGGGGTTAACACTGAAGCTTTCTTT
many,TRBD2,TRBJ2-7,TRBV5-1,CASSLVGTSPGHEQYF,TGCGCCAGCAGCTTGGTAGGGACTAGCCCGGGCCACGAGCAGTACTTC
few,TRBD1,TRBJ1-5,TRBV28,CASSLRTGYQPQHF,TGTGCCAGCAGTTTGAGGACAGGGTATCAGCCCCAGCATTTT
few,-,TRBJ2-7,TRBV10-3,CAISGPGQMLSEQYF,TGTGCCATCAGTGGCCCGGGACAAATGCTTTCCGAGCAGTACTTC
few,-,TRBJ1-1,TRBV5-5,CASSRDREAFF,TGTGCCAGCAGCCGTGACAGAGAAGCTTTCTTT
few,TRBD2,TRBJ2-2,TRBV7-3,CASSSLGTSGKTGELFF,TGTGCCAGCAGCTCGTTGGGAACTAGCGGGAAAACCGGGGAGCTGTTTTTT
-,-,TRBJ1-6,TRBV5-8,CASSTGGDSPLHF,TGTGCCAGCAGCACGGGAGGGGATTCACCCCTCCACTTT
-,TRBD1,TRBJ2-7,TRBV29-1,CSVEDPSTGSGAYEQYF,TGCAGCGTTGAAGATCCCTCGACAGGGAGTGGGGCCTACGAGCAGTACTTC
many,-,TRBJ1-1,TRBV20-1,CSAPTGTVNAEAFF,TGCAGTGCTCCAACCGGGACGGTGAACGCTGAAGCTTTCTTT
few,-,TRBJ2-5,TRBV6-7,CVHPGGVQETQYF,TGTGTCCACCCCGGAGGGGTACAAGAGACCCAGTACTTC
-,-,TRBJ2-7,TRBV28,CASRSFRTSSPYEQYF,TGTGCCAGCAGGAGCTTCCGAACCTCGAGCCCTTACGAGCAGTACTTC
-,-,TRBJ1-2,TRBV29-1,CSVDRVYGYTF,TGCAGCGTTGACAGGGTCTATGGCTACACCTTC
-,TRBD2,TRBJ2-2,TRBV5-8,CASSSSGRNIGELFF,TGTGCCAGCAGCTCCAGCGGGAGGAACATCGGGGAGCTGTTTTTT
many,-,TRBJ2-7,TRBV3-1,CASSQGSGEQYF,TGTGCCAGCAGCCAAGGTTCAGGCGAGCAGTACTTC
many,-,TRBJ2-7,TRBV20-1,CSASSRSEVGLEQYF,TGCAGTGCTAGTAGCAGGAGCGAGGTCGGGTTAGAGCAGTACTTC
many,-,TRBJ1-3,TRBV12-3/TRBV12-4,CASSLGRVGNTIYF,TGTGCCAGCAGTTTGGGTCGAGTGGGGAACACCATATATTTT
many,-,TRBJ1-5,TRBV2,CASSEVRGANQPQHF,TGTGCCAGCAGTGAAGTACGGGGTGCCAATCAGCCCCAGCATTTT
-,TRBD1,TRBJ1-5,TRBV28,CASSYGQGGRQPQHF,TGTGCCAGCAGCTACGGGCAGGGGGGACGTCAGCCCCAGCATTTT
many,-,TRBJ1-1,TRBV19,CASTPGQTNTEAFF,TGTGCCAGTACCCCTGGACAGACGAACACTGAAGCTTTCTTT
-,-,TRBJ1-2,TRBV7-9,CASSLGAGEYGYTF,TGTGCCAGCAGCTTGGGGGCAGGGGAATATGGCTACACCTTC
-,TRBD1,TRBJ1-4,TRBV10-3,CAISGTAGGDATNEKLFF,TGTGCCATCAGTGGCACCGCAGGGGGGGACGCAACTAATGAAAAACTGTTTTTT
many,-,TRBJ2-7,TRBV5-1,CASSLAGGLINEQYF,TGCGCCAGCAGCTTGGCTGGGGGGCTGATCAACGAGCAGTACTTC
many,-,TRBJ1-1,TRBV28,CASGLRVTNTEAFF,TGTGCCAGCGGGCTCAGGGTGACGAACACTGAAGCTTTCTTT
-,-,TRBJ2-2,TRBV15,CATSREAGNTGELFF,TGTGCCACCAGCAGAGAGGCTGGGAACACCGGGGAGCTGTTTTTT
-,-,TRBJ1-3,TRBV29-1,CSVEAVWGYTIYF,TGCAGCGTTGAAGCGGTTTGGGGCTACACTATATATTTT
many,TRBD2,TRBJ2-2,TRBV12-3/TRBV12-4,CASTPGLAGVSGELFF,TGTGCCAGCACCCCGGGACTAGCGGGAGTATCGGGGGAGCTGTTTTTT
once,TRBD1,TRBJ2-6,TRBV7-9,CASSVTGGEGANVLTF,TGTGCCAGCAGCGTTACAGGGGGCGAAGGGGCCAACGTCCTGACTTTC
few,-,TRBJ1-2,TRBV28,CASSFPPPLYGYTF,TGTGCCAGCAGTTTCCCCCCACCCCTCTATGGCTACACCTTC